This TCR beta chain is drawn from a study of post-analysis software for immune sequencing data. Study as a whole: Patients with relapsing-remitting, secondary progressive and progressive-relapsing multiple sclerosis courses were all represented.

The germline V gene has CDR1 MNHNS and CDR2 SASEGT. CDR3 size: 15 residues. The V and J ends lost 6 bases and 1 base, in that order; junction bases with no gene match: 6. The authors incorporated unique molecular identifiers into the TCR beta cDNA libraries. The source material, 1 to 10 million T cells, gave rise to 450,000 to 550,000 cDNA molecules. TCRdb independently ran MiXCR on the PCR reads; one entry per CDR3 protein. This sample carries approximately 250,000 distinct CDR3 sequences, 36% of them seen once, and the ten largest clones take under 5.5%. Study-wide points: Multiple sclerosis patients had significantly lower normalized Chao1 diversity than controls. Those samples that were prepared in the same batch co-clustered strongly by F measure. A few TRBV segments (TRBV5-6, TRBV5-1 and TRBV20-1 among them) occurred more frequently in patients than in controls.

On this clonotype itself: The antigen remains undetermined.

This chain joins TRBV6-1 and TRBJ1-5; TRBD1 matches at 7 bases. This TCR came from a girl between 5 and 17 years old with multiple sclerosis. The sample was blood. The CDR3 sequence: CASRGRDRSNQPQHF. CDR3 bases: TGTGCCAGCAGAGGCCGGGACAGAAGCAATCAGCCCCAGCATTTT.